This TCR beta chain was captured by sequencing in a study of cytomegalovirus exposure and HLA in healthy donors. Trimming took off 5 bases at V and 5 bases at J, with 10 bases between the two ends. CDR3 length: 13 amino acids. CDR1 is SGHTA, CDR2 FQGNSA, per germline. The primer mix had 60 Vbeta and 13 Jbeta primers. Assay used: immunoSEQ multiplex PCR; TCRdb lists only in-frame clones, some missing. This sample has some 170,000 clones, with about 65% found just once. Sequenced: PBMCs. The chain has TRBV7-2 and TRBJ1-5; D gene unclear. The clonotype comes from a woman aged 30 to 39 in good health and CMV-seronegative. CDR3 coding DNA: TGTGCCAGCAGCGGGTTCGCGGATCAGCCCCAGCATTTT. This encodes CASSGFADQPQHF.